These 6 T cell receptor beta chains came from one sample sequenced in a study of long-term antiretroviral therapy in people with HIV. Sequencing used immunoSEQ v3.0 at survey level. The assay was immunoSEQ multiplex PCR, and TCRdb's table has in-frame clones only and misses some. The sample includes tens of thousands of clones, 70% to 90% of them seen just once. The sample in question was unsorted PBMCs, obtained 0.6 years after starting antiretroviral therapy. These receptors all come from a man in his fifties or sixties with HIV.

The rearrangement uses TRBV2 and TRBJ2-3, with 8 bases lining up with TRBD1. The CDR3 spans 16 residues. V lost 6 bases to trimming and J lost 4 bases; unmatched junction nucleotides: 12. The V gene's germline CDR1 is SNHLY and CDR2 FYNNEI. The chain's CDR3 is CASRRGRQGLPDTQYF. CDR3 nucleotide sequence: TGTGCCAGCAGGAGGGGGAGACAGGGGCTCCCAGATACGCAGTATTTT.

The chain has TRBV7-2 and TRBJ1-1; no firm D call. This CDR3 has 13 residues. Germline-derived CDR1 and CDR2 are SGHTA and FQGNSA. The V and J ends lost 2 bases and 0 bases respectively, with 4 bases between them. The CDR3, as DNA: TGTGCCAGCAGCTTAAGAATGAACACTGAAGCTTTCTTT. As protein: CASSLRMNTEAFF.

The chain is built from TRBV10-2 and TRBJ1-1; 9 bases align to TRBD1. Per the germline V gene, CDR1 is WSHSY and CDR2 is SAAADI. This CDR3 region has 12 residues. Trimming at V came to 3 bases and at J to 11 bases, leaving 4 bases not matched to a gene. CDR3 in amino acids: CASSEGDREAFF. Here the CDR3 DNA reads TGCGCCAGCAGTGAAGGGGACAGGGAGGCTTTCTTT.

The chain links TRBV5-6 to TRBJ1-5, with 11 nucleotides matching TRBD1. The ends lost 4 bases at V and 4 bases at J; junction bases unmatched: 10. Germline CDR1 reads SGHDT; CDR2 reads YYEEEE. The CDR3 runs to 17 residues. CDR3 DNA: TGTGCCAGCAGCCTGAGAGGGGGGACAGGGGGGAATCAGCCCCAGCATTTT. Amino acids: CASSLRGGTGGNQPQHF.

The gene calls are TRBV6-5 and TRBJ2-3, with 8 bases lining up with TRBD2. CDR3 size: 14 residues. CDR1 and CDR2 from the germline V gene are MNHEY and SVGAGI. V lost 3 bases and J lost 4; bases outside the gene matches: 3. CDR3: CASSYKGLADTQYF. The CDR3 DNA is TGTGCCAGCAGTTATAAGGGACTAGCAGATACGCAGTATTTT.

The rearrangement joins TRBV18 to TRBJ1-5, with 7 bases lining up with TRBD1. V lost 10 bases and J lost 1; bases outside the gene matches: 4. The CDR3 is made up of 13 amino acids. Germline lookup yields CDR1 KGHSH and CDR2 LQKENI. CDR3 nucleotide sequence: TGTGCCACCCAGACAGGGAGCAATCAGCCCCAGCATTTT. Its translation: CATQTGSNQPQHF.